The 25 T cell receptor beta chains below were found in one sample sequenced in a study of CD8 T cells in ankylosing spondylitis. Findings and limits, study-wide: About eight highly homologous variants made up a TCR beta motif that seemed to typify ankylosing spondylitis blood.

Using its own MiXCR run on the 5' RACE reads, TCRdb lists one record per CDR3 protein. The top ten clones hold roughly 0.51% of a sample with more than 650,000 distinct CDR3 sequences, approximately 12% of them seen once. No antigen has been identified for these receptors. The sample was blood, either unsorted or a sorted T cell fraction (not recorded which). These receptors came from a male donor with ankylosing spondylitis.

This clonotype was observed a handful of times. The V gene is TRBV20-1, the J gene TRBJ2-1; 8 nucleotides align to TRBD2. This CDR3 contains 14 residues. Germline V gives CDR1 DFQATT, CDR2 SNEGSKA (reference sequence). The V gene end was trimmed by 5 bases and the J gene end by 1 base; junction bases not matched to a gene: 4. Here the CDR3 reads CSAEAGVSYNEQFF. In DNA form, the CDR3 reads TGCAGTGCTGAAGCGGGGGTGTCCTACAATGAGCAGTTCTTC.

The V gene is TRBV29-1, the J gene TRBJ2-7, with D maybe TRBD2 (7 bases). Germline V gene data show CDR1 as SQVTM and CDR2 as ANQGSEA. V was clipped by 4 bases and J by 5 bases, with 21 bases between them. This CDR3 spans 15 amino acids. The CDR3 here is CSVGKGGEGKDEQYF. CDR3 DNA: TGCAGCGTTGGAAAGGGGGGGGAGGGAAAGGACGAGCAGTACTTC.

This clonotype was observed a handful of times. In DNA form, the CDR3 reads TGCAGTGTCTTTCCCCCCACGGCTAGCGGGGGATACACAGATACGCAGTATTTT. It translates to CSVFPPTASGGYTDTQYF. The genes are TRBV20-1 and TRBJ2-3; TRBD2 aligns across 10 bases. Germline values: CDR1 DFQATT, CDR2 SNEGSKA (reference sequence). With V trimmed by 7 bases and J by 2 bases, 18 bases remained unmatched. The CDR3 consists of 18 residues.

This clonotype has a handful of counts. The CDR3 is CASSRAANEQFF. The CDR3 DNA follows: TGCGCCAGCAGTCGGGCGGCAAATGAGCAGTTCTTC. This sequence joins TRBV10-1 and TRBJ2-1; no clear D. V was shortened by 5 bases and J by 7 bases, with 9 bases between the two germline ends. Germline CDR1 reads WNHNN; CDR2 reads SYGVQD (reference sequence). The CDR3 is 12 residues long.

The genes are TRBV24-1 and TRBJ2-1; D perhaps matches TRBD2 (5 bases). This CDR3 has 16 amino acids. In germline, CDR1 is KGHDR, CDR2 SFDVKD. Trimming took 0 bases from V and 0 from J, leaving 8 bases between them. DNA of the CDR3: TGTGCCACCAGTGATTTGAGCGGAGACTCCTACAATGAGCAGTTCTTC. Its protein is CATSDLSGDSYNEQFF.

This chain uses TRBV7-9 with TRBJ1-2, with a tentative D call TRBD1 (5 bases). The germline CDR1 and CDR2 sequences are SEHNR and FQNEAQ (reference sequence). The V end lost 1 base, the J end lost 3 bases, and 12 bases lay between the germline ends. The CDR3 sequence is 15 residues long. CDR3 nucleotide sequence: TGTGCCAGCAGCTTAGAGGGGCCGAGTTACTATGGCTACACCTTC. Amino acid sequence: CASSLEGPSYYGYTF.

The chain links TRBV6-6 to TRBJ1-6, with D unresolved. The CDR3 is 12 residues long. Trimming took 7 bases from V and 5 from J, leaving 6 bases between them. The germline CDR1 and CDR2 sequences are MNHNY and SVGAGI (reference sequence). The CDR3 DNA is TGTGCCAGCACCAGAAATAATTCACCCCTCCACTTT. Its translation is CASTRNNSPLHF.

CDR3 in amino acids: CASRHRGWVNEQFF. In nucleotides, the CDR3 is TGTGCCAGCAGACACAGGGGATGGGTCAATGAGCAGTTCTTC. This rearrangement joins TRBV12-3 or TRBV12-4 to TRBJ2-1, with 7 bases matching TRBD1. The V segment lost 6 bases and the J segment 6 bases; nucleotides outside the gene matches: 8. The CDR3 contains 14 residues.

This clonotype was picked up many times. This chain joins TRBV20-1 and TRBJ2-1, with TRBD2 matching over 8 bases. The ends lost 4 bases at V and 6 bases at J; junction bases unmatched: 8. This CDR3 has 14 residues. CDR1 and CDR2 from the germline V gene are DFQATT and SNEGSKA (reference sequence). This CDR3 is CSATRTSPSNEQFF. As DNA, the CDR3 is TGCAGTGCTACAAGGACTAGCCCTTCCAATGAGCAGTTCTTC.

In its sample, this clonotype was seen a few times. The J gene is TRBJ2-3, the V gene TRBV5-6; D remains unclear. Germline V gene sequence: CDR1 SGHDT, CDR2 YYEEEE. The CDR3 runs to 16 residues. V was trimmed by 4 bases and J by 5 bases, leaving 20 bases between them. The CDR3 sequence: CASSEDPRSDLDTQYF. CDR3 bases: TGTGCCAGCAGCGAAGATCCCAGATCGGATCTAGATACGCAGTATTTT.

This clonotype was seen more than once but under ten times. Germline is not matched at one junction end, which may reflect a read error. The CDR3 is CAISESGQGSGNTIYF. CDR3 bases: TGTGCTATCAGTGAGTCGGGACAGGGCTCTGGAAACACCATATATTTT. The chain carries TRBV10-3 and TRBJ1-3, with TRBD1 matching over 9 bases. Germline V gene lookup returns CDR1 ENHRY and CDR2 SYGVKD. This CDR3 comprises 16 residues.

This clonotype was seen only a few times. The chain combines TRBV12-3 or TRBV12-4 with TRBJ2-5; 10 nucleotides align to TRBD2. J lost 4 bases, V lost 5 bases, and 13 bases had no gene match. The CDR3 spans 17 residues. The CDR3 bases are TGTGCCAGCAGTCGAAATAGCGGGAGGACAGGGCCAGAGACCCAGTACTTC. Amino acids: CASSRNSGRTGPETQYF.

This clonotype has ten or more counts. This chain connects TRBV6-5 to TRBJ2-7; the D gene could be TRBD1 or TRBD2 (5 bases each). Germline lookup yields CDR1 MNHEY and CDR2 SVGAGI. The germline V and J ends were trimmed by 2 bases and 0 bases, with 8 bases remaining between them. The CDR3 covers 14 residues. CDR3 coding DNA: TGTGCCAGCAGTTACCGAGGGGCCTCCTACGAGCAGTACTTC. Its translation is CASSYRGASYEQYF.

This clonotype turned up a few times. The chain employs TRBV7-9 and TRBJ1-2, with 9 nucleotides matching TRBD1. V shed 4 bases and J 4 bases; nucleotides not matched to a gene: 7. The CDR3 contains 15 residues. Germline loops: CDR1 SEHNR, CDR2 FQNEAQ (reference sequence). DNA of the CDR3: TGTGCCAGCAGCTCCCTACAGGGGGCGGGCTATGGCTACACCTTC. Protein product: CASSSLQGAGYGYTF.

The chain is built from TRBV20-1 and TRBJ1-4, with 8 bases fitting TRBD1. The CDR3 is made up of 15 amino acids. With 4 bases clipped from V and 5 bases from J, the junction kept 9 bases outside the gene matches. CDR1 and CDR2 (germline): DFQATT, SNEGSKA (reference sequence). DNA for the CDR3: TGCAGTGCTATCTTGCCCCGGACAGGGAATGAAAAACTGTTTTTT. Its translation: CSAILPRTGNEKLFF.

The chain couples TRBV5-6 to TRBJ2-1; no reliable D call. V lost 1 base and J 2 bases, leaving 10 bases between the germline ends. The CDR3 loop spans 15 amino acids. CDR1 and CDR2 (germline): SGHDT, YYEEEE. Here the CDR3 reads CASSLSFGAYNEQFF. The CDR3 bases are TGTGCCAGCAGCTTGAGCTTCGGAGCCTACAATGAGCAGTTCTTC.

This clonotype was observed a handful of times. The chain links TRBV18 to TRBJ1-1; D remains unclear. This CDR3 region has 12 residues. Trimming cost V 3 bases and J 7 bases, with 9 bases left between them. Per the germline V gene, CDR1 is KGHSH and CDR2 is LQKENI. Here the CDR3 DNA reads TGTGCCAGCTCACCCAGGCGGGGTGAAGCTTTCTTT. As protein: CASSPRRGEAFF.

This clonotype was counted between two and nine times. The genes are TRBV6-5 and TRBJ2-1, with 10 bases identical to TRBD1. The CDR3 covers 12 residues. CDR1 and CDR2 from the germline V gene are MNHEY and SVGAGI. Germline trimming cut 9 bases from V and 15 bases from J; bases unmatched to any gene: 11. The CDR3 coding sequence is TGTGCCAGTAGGGGACAGGGGACCTTTAGGTTCTTC. Protein product: CASRGQGTFRFF.

This clonotype showed up just a few times. The chain links TRBV5-1 to TRBJ2-2; a weak D match, TRBD2 (6 bases). This CDR3 has 14 residues. Between the trimmed V and J ends, which lost 1 base and 7 bases, there was a span of 11 bases. The germline CDR1 and CDR2 sequences are SGHRS and YFSETQ. The CDR3 sequence is CASSLRGSDGELFF. CDR3 sequence (DNA): TGCGCCAGCAGCTTGCGGGGGAGTGACGGGGAGCTGTTTTTT.

The chain combines TRBV15 with TRBJ2-3; 10 positions match TRBD2. This CDR3 is 17 amino acids long. In germline, CDR1 is LNHNV, CDR2 YYDKDF (reference sequence). V was clipped by 0 bases and J by 3 bases; unmatched bases: 6. CDR3 amino acids: CATSRDPTSGITDTQYF. CDR3 nucleotide sequence: TGTGCCACCAGCAGAGACCCCACTAGCGGGATAACAGATACGCAGTATTTT.

This clonotype came up a few times. J is TRBJ1-5 and V is TRBV12-3 or TRBV12-4; 12 nucleotides match TRBD1. The length of the CDR3 is 17 residues. V lost 6 bases to trimming and J lost 6 bases; unmatched junction nucleotides: 12. CDR3 DNA sequence: TGTGCCAGCAGAAAGGGACAGGGGGCACTTTTGGGTCAGCCCCAGCATTTT. Protein product: CASRKGQGALLGQPQHF.

This clonotype was observed a single time. J is TRBJ1-1 and V is TRBV7-2, with unresolved D. Germline V CDR1 and CDR2: SGHTA, FQGNSA. This CDR3 has 13 amino acids. V was clipped by 3 bases and J by 4 bases, with 9 bases between them. The CDR3 spells CASSFPRTTEAFF. The CDR3 bases are TGTGCCAGCAGCTTTCCGAGGACCACTGAAGCTTTCTTT.

A single count supports this clonotype. The chain has TRBV4-1 and TRBJ1-5; 8 bases fit TRBD1. The junction had 8 bases not matched to a gene; V was cut back by 4 bases and J by 6 bases. CDR3 length equals 15 residues. The V gene's germline CDR1 is MGHRA and CDR2 YSYEKL. CDR3 coding DNA: TGCGCCAGCAGCCGTACTGGACAGGGCCTTCAGCCCCAGCATTTT. It encodes CASSRTGQGLQPQHF.

The sample holds a few counts of this clonotype. The chain joins TRBV20-1 to TRBJ1-4; 7 nucleotides match TRBD1. This CDR3 comprises 14 residues. Trimming took 7 bases from V and 7 from J; bases not matched to a gene: 12. Germline loops: CDR1 DFQATT, CDR2 SNEGSKA (reference sequence). The CDR3 bases are TGCAGTGTCAAGAGGGTAGGGGGCGGTGAAAAACTGTTTTTT. Protein sequence: CSVKRVGGGEKLFF.

The chain links TRBV7-9 to TRBJ2-1; D might be TRBD1 (6 bases). Per the germline V gene, CDR1 is SEHNR and CDR2 is FQNEAQ (reference sequence). V was trimmed by 5 bases and J by 1 base, leaving 15 bases between them. The CDR3 is 16 residues long. This CDR3 reads CASSPPRGGSYNEQFF. DNA of the CDR3: TGTGCCAGCAGCCCGCCAAGAGGGGGTTCCTACAATGAGCAGTTCTTC.